The entry below gives a single TCR beta chain sequence along with its context. This sample was taken from a study of T cell responses to AZD1222 COVID-19 vaccine. Trimming took off 2 bases at V and 0 bases at J, with 10 bases between the two ends. Germline loops: CDR1 SGHTA, CDR2 FQGNSA. The CDR3 totals 16 residues. TCRdb's copy holds only in-frame clones and misses some; the assay was immunoSEQ multiplex PCR. The sample has 100,000 to 150,000 clones, roughly 89% seen once. This chain uses TRBV7-2 with TRBJ2-2; D unresolved. Specimen: peripheral blood, collected on day 0 of MenACWY control vaccination. This clonotype originated in an adult in good health. The CDR3 sequence: CASSLLGPANTGELFF. CDR3 in DNA: TGTGCCAGCAGCTTATTGGGCCCCGCGAACACCGGGGAGCTGTTTTTT.